This paragraph reports one T cell receptor beta chain. Its recognized antigen is unknown. Per-nucleotide qualities are absent, and no much larger clonotype sits a single base away. The trial excluded patients who had a history of autoimmune disease or who were on systemic immunosuppression. Peripheral blood for TCR sequencing was drawn from every dose cohort at baseline, at cycle 4 day 1 and at cycle 7 day 1. Samples were obtained from an open-label, multicenter, first-in-human phase I dose-escalation trial of ivuxolimab. Adults with locally advanced or metastatic melanoma, renal cell carcinoma, hepatocellular carcinoma or head and neck squamous cell carcinoma were enrolled in the trial. Before TCR sequencing, CD4+ T cells and CD8+ T cells were sorted from peripheral blood as separate populations. For sequencing of the TCRbeta CDR3 region, genomic DNA was extracted from the sorted cells. The immunoSEQ Assay was used to sequence the TCRbeta CDR3 regions. Imported from immuneACCESS, the table was reduced by TCRdb to in-frame sequences with V and J called. These copies leave out some clones; in studies compared against another copy, an unresolved V gene accounts for under half, and the cause of the remainder is not known. The sample table lists around 66,000 clones, roughly four fifths of them with a count of one. The ten biggest clones cover 3.5% to 4.5% of the sample.

The data are from a study of OX40 agonist ivuxolimab in advanced cancers. At the level of the whole study: Ivuxolimab was a fully human IgG2 agonistic monoclonal antibody targeting the costimulatory receptor OX40 (CD134). The dose-escalation cohort was roughly 80% male with a mean age of roughly 60 years, ranging from roughly 20 to 80. Intravenous ivuxolimab was administered to patients every 2 weeks at six dose levels: 0.01, 0.1, 0.3, 1.5, 3 and 10 mg/kg. The paper reports the monotherapy dose-escalation portion (N of about 56 patients) of the phase I ivuxolimab trial. The point of sequencing TCRbeta in the periphery was to test whether ivuxolimab changed TCR sequence diversity and drove clonal T-cell expansion. Prior anti-PD-1, anti-PD-L1 or anti-CTLA-4 therapy was permitted, and checkpoint inhibitors had been received by roughly two fifths of dose-escalation patients. Of the 50 to 55 dose-escalation patients, hepatocellular carcinoma was present in approximately 20, melanoma in some 15, renal cell carcinoma in 9 and head and neck cancer in 9. Partial responses occurred in three dose-escalation patients: two with cutaneous melanoma and one with hepatocellular carcinoma.

Trimming removed 4 bases from V and 2 bases from J, leaving 15 bases between the germline ends. Its CDR3 holds 15 amino acids, cysteine through phenylalanine. CDR3 DNA is the only sequence kept; it has 45 bases, read in frame from the first base. From the germline V gene (reference sequence), CDR1 is SGHNT and CDR2 is YYREEE. General study outcomes and caveats: In the 0.1-3.0 mg/kg groups, partial responders were among the patients with the lowest normalized peripheral clonal expansion, particularly in CD8+ T cells. Low levels of normalized T-cell clonal expansion were also seen in some nonresponding patients. At doses of 0.1 to 3.0 mg/kg, clonal expansion of both CD4+ and CD8+ T cells in blood was seen between baseline and week 6. On average, CD8+ T cells showed more expanded clones than CD4+ T cells after ivuxolimab. The antigen specificity of the clonally expanded peripheral T cells was not determined.

In this chain, TRBV5-4 is recombined with TRBJ2-5; possibly the D gene is TRBD2, per 6 matching bases. The receptor was derived from an adult with an advanced solid tumor such as melanoma, head and neck, liver or kidney cancer. The source material was CD4+ or CD8+ T cells sorted from blood, sampled in a trial of the OX40 agonist ivuxolimab. The CDR3 protein: CASSRDVAVQETQYF. The nucleotides read TGTGCCAGCAGCCGAGACGTAGCGGTGCAAGAGACCCAGTACTTC.